This T cell receptor (beta chain) emerged from a study of blood T cell repertoires in COVID-19 (dated by TCRdb to 2018 to 2020). General notes on the study: Samples covering the acute and convalescent phases of COVID-19 were provided by collaborators in the United States, Italy and Spain. The material from the prospective study consisted of cDNA or gDNA derived from T cells, B-cell-depleted T cells, or PBMCs. Subjects who had been exposed to COVID-19, were actively infected with it, or had recovered from it provided the deeply sampled blood TCRbeta repertoires that made up the dataset. The repertoires were released in a freely available public database intended as a resource for research on the immune response to SARS-CoV-2. The samples were drawn from the first 160 participants of the ongoing ImmuneRACE study and from 950 to 1,500 subjects provided by 6 global collaborators. The sample metadata nearly always contained a de-identified subject ID, COVID-19 status, age in years and sex. Where available, HLA class I and class II types were obtained from metadata supplied by the sample provider rather than from assay-based typing. The investigation overall reported the following: The quantity of clinical and demographic metadata differed by source and by participant and was supplied without curation.

Spanning cysteine to phenylalanine, the CDR3 consists of 15 amino acids. This entry keeps only the CDR3 DNA: 45 bases, framed from base 1. From V the trimming removes 6 bases and from J it removes 3 bases, while the gene matches leave 8 bases of the junction unaccounted for. The germline V gene (reference sequence) yields LNHNV for CDR1 and YYDKDF for CDR2. This clone was observed a handful of times. Its antigen remains undetermined. The record has no base qualities; no much larger clone is one base away. TCRbeta CDR3 regions were amplified from genomic DNA using the immunoSEQ Assay, a bias-controlled multiplex PCR. Regarding the original processing steps: The number of nucleated cells in each sample was estimated from the amplification of reference gene primers within the assay. To quantify the absolute abundance of each unique TCRbeta CDR3 rearrangement, sequence reads were collapsed and filtered. For each sample, productive Simpson clonality was calculated by taking the square root of Simpson's diversity index across productive rearrangements. This immuneACCESS table, as held by TCRdb, lists in-frame sequences with V and J called but not all clones. Of the missing ones, under half trace to an unresolved V gene in checked studies; the others have no known cause. V and J calls and clone size are those listed in that table; D and trimming were worked out from the DNA. Here the sample has under 350,000 clones; approximately 83% occur a single time. The ten largest clones represent approximately 11% of the sample.

Whole blood was collected in K2EDTA tubes by collaborating institutions according to the institutions' own protocols. For TCRbeta analysis, collaborators shipped samples in one of three forms: frozen whole blood, isolated PBMCs, or DNA extracted from either of those sample types. The chain is encoded by TRBV15 joined to TRBJ2-3; TRBD2 lines up with 8 middle nucleotides. Input material: peripheral blood. The TCR was taken from a woman aged 70-85 years with acute or convalescent COVID-19. The DNA sequence is as follows: TGTGCCACCAGAGGTGAAGCGGGGGAGACAGATACGCAGTATTTT. Its translation is CATRGEAGETDTQYF. Reference TRBV15 and TRBJ2-3 genes cover what lies past the CDR3, so the full variable domain is DAMVIQNPRYQVTQFGKPVTLSCSQTLNHNVMYWYQQKSSQAPKLLFHYYDKDFNNEADTPDNFQSRRPNTSFCFLDIRSPGLGDTAMYLCATRGEAGETDTQYFGPGTRLTVL.